The present entry profiles one T cell receptor (beta chain) with its context. Antigen specificity is unknown. This entry comes from a study of cytomegalovirus exposure and HLA in healthy donors. Study outcomes and limitations: It was reported that the classifier diagnosed cytomegalovirus status with high specificity and sensitivity in both the original and validation cohorts.

The CDR3 spans 16 residues. Germline V gene data show CDR1 as MNHNY and CDR2 as SVGAGI (reference sequence). V was shortened by 3 bases and J by 5 bases, with 17 bases between the two germline ends. A multiplex PCR was run with 60 Vbeta primers and 13 Jbeta primers. Clones were sequenced by immunoSEQ multiplex PCR, and TCRdb holds only the in-frame ones, with some missing. The sample holds 100,000 to 150,000 clones; 60% to 85% are singletons and the top ten take 6.3%. Donors likely had unrecorded immune exposures despite being nominally healthy when sampled. The chain uses TRBV6-6 and TRBJ2-1; tentative D call: TRBD1 (7 bases). The sample was PBMCs. The TCR comes from a middle-aged woman in good health and CMV-seronegative. CDR3 sequence reads: CASSYAGGFADNEQFF. The DNA of the CDR3 is TGTGCCAGCAGTTATGCAGGGGGGTTCGCGGACAATGAGCAGTTCTTC.